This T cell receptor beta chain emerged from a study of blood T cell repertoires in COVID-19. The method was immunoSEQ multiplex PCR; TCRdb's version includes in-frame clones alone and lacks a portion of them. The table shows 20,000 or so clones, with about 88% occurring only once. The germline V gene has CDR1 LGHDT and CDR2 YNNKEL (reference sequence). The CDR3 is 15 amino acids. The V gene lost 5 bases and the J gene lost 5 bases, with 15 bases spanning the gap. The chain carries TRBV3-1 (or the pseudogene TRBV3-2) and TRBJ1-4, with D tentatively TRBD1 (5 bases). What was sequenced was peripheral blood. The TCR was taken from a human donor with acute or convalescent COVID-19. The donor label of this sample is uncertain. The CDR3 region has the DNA TGTGCCAGCAGCAAAGGACGACAGCCGAATGAAAAACTGTTTTTT. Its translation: CASSKGRQPNEKLFF.